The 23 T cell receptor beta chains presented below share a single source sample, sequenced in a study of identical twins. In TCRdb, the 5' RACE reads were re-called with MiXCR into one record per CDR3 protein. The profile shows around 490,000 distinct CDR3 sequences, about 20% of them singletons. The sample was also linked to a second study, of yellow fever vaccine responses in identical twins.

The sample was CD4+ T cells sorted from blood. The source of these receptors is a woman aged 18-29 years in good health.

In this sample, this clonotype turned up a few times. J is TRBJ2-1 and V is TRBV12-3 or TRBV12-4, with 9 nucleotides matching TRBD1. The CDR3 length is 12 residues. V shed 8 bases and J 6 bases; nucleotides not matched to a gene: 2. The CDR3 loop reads CASGTGRNEQFF. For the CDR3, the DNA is TGTGCCAGCGGGACAGGGCGCAATGAGCAGTTCTTC.

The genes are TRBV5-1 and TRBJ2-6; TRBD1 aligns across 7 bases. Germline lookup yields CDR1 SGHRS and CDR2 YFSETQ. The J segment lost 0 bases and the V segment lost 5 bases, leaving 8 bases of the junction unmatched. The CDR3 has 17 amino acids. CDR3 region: CASRPGTEVSGANVLTF. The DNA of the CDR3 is TGCGCCAGCAGACCCGGGACAGAAGTCTCTGGGGCCAACGTCCTGACTTTC.

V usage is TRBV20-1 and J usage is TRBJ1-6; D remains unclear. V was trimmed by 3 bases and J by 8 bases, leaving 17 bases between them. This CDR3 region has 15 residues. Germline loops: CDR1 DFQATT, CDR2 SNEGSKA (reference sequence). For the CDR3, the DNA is TGCAGTGCTAGCCTCCTGCCGACTGGGGATTCACCCCTCCACTTT. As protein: CSASLLPTGDSPLHF.

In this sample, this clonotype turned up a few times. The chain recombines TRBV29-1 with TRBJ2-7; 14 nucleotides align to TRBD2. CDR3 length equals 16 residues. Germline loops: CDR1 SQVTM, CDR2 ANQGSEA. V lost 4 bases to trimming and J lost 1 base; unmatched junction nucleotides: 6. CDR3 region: CSVVGTSGSPSYEQYF. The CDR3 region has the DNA TGCAGCGTTGTAGGGACTAGCGGGAGCCCATCCTACGAGCAGTACTTC.

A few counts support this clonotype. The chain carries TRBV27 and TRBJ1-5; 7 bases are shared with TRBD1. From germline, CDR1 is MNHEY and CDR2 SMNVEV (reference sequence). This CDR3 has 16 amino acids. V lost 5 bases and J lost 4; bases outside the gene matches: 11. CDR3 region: CASSPSLTGTNQPQHF. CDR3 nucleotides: TGTGCCAGCAGTCCCTCGTTGACAGGGACGAATCAGCCCCAGCATTTT.

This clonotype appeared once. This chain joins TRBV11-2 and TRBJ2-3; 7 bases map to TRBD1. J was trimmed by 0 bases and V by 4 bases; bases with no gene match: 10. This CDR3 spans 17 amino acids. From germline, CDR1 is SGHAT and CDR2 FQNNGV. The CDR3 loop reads CASSSHMDRPSTDTQYF. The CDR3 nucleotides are TGTGCCAGCAGCTCCCACATGGACAGGCCAAGCACAGATACGCAGTATTTT.

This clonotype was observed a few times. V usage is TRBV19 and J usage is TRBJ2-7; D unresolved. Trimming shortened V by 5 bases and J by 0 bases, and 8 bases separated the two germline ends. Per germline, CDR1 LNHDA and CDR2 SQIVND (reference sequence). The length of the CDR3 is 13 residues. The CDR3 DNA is TGTGCCAGTAGTCTCGGCTTCTCCTACGAGCAGTACTTC. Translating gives CASSLGFSYEQYF.

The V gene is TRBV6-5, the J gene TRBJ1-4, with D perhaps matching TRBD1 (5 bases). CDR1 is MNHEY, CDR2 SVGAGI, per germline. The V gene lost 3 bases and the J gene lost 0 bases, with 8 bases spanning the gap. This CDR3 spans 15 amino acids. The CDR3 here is CASSYSRATNEKLFF. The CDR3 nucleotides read TGTGCCAGCAGTTATAGCAGGGCAACTAATGAAAAACTGTTTTTT.

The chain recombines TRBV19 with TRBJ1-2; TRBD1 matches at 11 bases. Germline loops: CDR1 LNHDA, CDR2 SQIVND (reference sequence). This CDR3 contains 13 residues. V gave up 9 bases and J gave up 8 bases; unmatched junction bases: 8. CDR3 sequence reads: CASTGRTGGGYTF. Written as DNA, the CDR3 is TGTGCCAGCACCGGAAGGACAGGGGGCGGCTACACCTTC.

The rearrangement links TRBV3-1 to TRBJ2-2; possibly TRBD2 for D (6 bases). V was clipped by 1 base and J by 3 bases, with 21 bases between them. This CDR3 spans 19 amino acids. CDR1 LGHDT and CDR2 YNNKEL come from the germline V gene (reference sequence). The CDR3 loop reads CASSQVWERRREDTGELFF. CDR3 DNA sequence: TGTGCCAGCAGCCAAGTTTGGGAACGGAGGCGGGAAGACACCGGGGAGCTGTTTTTT.

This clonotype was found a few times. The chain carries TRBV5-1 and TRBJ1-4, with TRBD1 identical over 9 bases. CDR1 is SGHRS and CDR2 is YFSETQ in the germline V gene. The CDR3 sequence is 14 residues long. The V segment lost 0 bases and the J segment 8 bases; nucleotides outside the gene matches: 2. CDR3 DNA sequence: TGCGCCAGCAGCTTGGGGACAGGGGTCGAAAAACTGTTTTTT. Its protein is CASSLGTGVEKLFF.

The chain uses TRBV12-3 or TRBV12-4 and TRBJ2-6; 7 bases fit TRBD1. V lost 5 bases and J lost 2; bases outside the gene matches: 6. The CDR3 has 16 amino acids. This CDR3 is CASSTWTGAGANVLTF. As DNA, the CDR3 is TGTGCCAGCAGTACCTGGACAGGCGCTGGGGCCAACGTCCTGACTTTC.

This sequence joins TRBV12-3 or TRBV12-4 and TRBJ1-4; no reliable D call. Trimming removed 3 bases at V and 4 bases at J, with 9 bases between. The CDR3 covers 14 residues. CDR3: CASSLRLRNEKLFF. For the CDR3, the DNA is TGTGCCAGCAGTTTGAGGCTGCGTAATGAAAAACTGTTTTTT.

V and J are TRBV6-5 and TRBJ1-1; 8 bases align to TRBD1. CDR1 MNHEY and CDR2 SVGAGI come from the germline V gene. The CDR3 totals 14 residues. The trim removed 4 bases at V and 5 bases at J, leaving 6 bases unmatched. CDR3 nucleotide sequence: TGTGCCAGCAGTTGGGGCAGGGGGCGGACTGAAGCTTTCTTT. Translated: CASSWGRGRTEAFF.

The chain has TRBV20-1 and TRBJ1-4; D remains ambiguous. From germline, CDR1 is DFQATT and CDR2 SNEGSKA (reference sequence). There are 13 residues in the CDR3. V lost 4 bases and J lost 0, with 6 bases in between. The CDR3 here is CSATPTTNEKLFF. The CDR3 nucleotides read TGCAGTGCTACCCCGACAACTAATGAAAAACTGTTTTTT.

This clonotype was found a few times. CDR3 region: CSSLAGETYNEQFF. CDR3 nucleotide sequence: TGCAGTTCATTAGCGGGAGAAACCTACAATGAGCAGTTCTTC. The V call is TRBV20-1, the J call TRBJ2-1; 9 nucleotides match TRBD2. With 8 bases clipped from V and 2 bases from J, the junction kept 7 bases outside the gene matches. The CDR3 consists of 14 residues. Per the germline V gene, CDR1 is DFQATT and CDR2 is SNEGSKA (reference sequence).

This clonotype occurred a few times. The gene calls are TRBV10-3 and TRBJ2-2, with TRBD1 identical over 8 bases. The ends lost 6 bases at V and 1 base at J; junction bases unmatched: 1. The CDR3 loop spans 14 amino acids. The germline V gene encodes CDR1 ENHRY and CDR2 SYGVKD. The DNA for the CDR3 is TGTGCCATCAGGGGGACAGGGAACACCGGGGAGCTGTTTTTT. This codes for CAIRGTGNTGELFF.

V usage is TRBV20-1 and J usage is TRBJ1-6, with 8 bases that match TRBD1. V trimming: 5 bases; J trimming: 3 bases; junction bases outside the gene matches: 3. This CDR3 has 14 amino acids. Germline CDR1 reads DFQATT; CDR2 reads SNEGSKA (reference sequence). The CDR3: CSAYGQGYNSPLHF. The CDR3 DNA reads TGCAGTGCTTACGGACAGGGCTATAATTCACCCCTCCACTTT.

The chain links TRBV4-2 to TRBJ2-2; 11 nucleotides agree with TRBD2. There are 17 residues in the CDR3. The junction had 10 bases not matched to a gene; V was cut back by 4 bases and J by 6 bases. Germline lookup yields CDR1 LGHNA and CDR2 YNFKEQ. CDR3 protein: CASSLLGTSGHPGELFF. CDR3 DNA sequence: TGTGCCAGCAGCCTGTTAGGGACTAGCGGTCACCCCGGGGAGCTGTTTTTT.

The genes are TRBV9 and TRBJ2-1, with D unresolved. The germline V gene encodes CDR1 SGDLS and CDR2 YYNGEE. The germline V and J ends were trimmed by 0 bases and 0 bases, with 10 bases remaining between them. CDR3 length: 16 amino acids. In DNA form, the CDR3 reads TGTGCCAGCAGCGTAGGGCTGTTGAGCTCCTACAATGAGCAGTTCTTC. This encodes CASSVGLLSSYNEQFF.

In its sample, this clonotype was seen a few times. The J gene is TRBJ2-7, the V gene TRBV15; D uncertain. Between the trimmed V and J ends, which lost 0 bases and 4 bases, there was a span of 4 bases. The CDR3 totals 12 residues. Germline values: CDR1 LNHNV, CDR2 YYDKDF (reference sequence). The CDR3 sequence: CATSRDFYEQYF. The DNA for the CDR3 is TGTGCCACCAGCAGAGATTTTTACGAGCAGTACTTC.

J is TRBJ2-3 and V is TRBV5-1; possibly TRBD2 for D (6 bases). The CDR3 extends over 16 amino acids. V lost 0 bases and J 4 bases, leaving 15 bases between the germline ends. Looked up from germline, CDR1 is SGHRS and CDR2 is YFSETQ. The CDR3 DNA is TGCGCCAGCAGCTTGGAGGCCGGGGGAGGTTCAGATACGCAGTATTTT. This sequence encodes CASSLEAGGGSDTQYF.

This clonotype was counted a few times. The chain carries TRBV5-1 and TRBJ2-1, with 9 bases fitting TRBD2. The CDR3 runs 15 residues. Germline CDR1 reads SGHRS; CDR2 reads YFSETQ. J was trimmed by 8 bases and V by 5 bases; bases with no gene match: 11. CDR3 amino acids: CASRELAGATHEQFF. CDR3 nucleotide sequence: TGCGCCAGCAGAGAACTAGCGGGTGCAACACATGAGCAGTTCTTC.